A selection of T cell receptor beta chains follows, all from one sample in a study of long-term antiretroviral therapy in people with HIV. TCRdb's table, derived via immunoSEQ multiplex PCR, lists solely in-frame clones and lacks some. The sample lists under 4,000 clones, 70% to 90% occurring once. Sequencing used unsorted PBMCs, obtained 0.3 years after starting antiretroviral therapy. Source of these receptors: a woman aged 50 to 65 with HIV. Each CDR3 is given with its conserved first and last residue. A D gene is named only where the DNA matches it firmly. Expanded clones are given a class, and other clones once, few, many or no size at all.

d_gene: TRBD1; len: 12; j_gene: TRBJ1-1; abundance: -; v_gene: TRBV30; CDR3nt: TGTGCCTGGATTCCCGGGACAGGTGAAGCTTTCTTT; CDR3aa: CAWIPGTGEAFF
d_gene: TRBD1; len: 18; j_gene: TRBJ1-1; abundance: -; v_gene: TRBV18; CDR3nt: TGTGCCAGCTCACCTGAACTAACCGGGACAGGGGGTGTGACTGAAGCTTTCTTT; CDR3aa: CASSPELTGTGGVTEAFF
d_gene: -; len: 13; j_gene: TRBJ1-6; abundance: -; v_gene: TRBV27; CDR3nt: TGTGCCAGCAGTTTATCGGGGAATTCACCCCTCCACTTT; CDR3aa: CASSLSGNSPLHF
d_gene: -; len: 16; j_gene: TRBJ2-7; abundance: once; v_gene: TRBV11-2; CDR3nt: TGTGCCAGCAGAAGGGAAAGGGGAATCAGCGCCGGCGAGCAGTACTTC; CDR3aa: CASRRERGISAGEQYF
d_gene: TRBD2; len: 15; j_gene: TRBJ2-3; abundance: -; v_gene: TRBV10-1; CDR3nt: TGCGCCAGCAGTGCTAGCGGGGGGTCCACAGATACGCAGTATTTT; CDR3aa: CASSASGGSTDTQYF
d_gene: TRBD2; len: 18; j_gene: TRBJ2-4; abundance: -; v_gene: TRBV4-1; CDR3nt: TGCGCCAGCAGCCCCGGATCTAGCGGGGGCTTAGCCAAAAACATTCAGTACTTC; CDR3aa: CASSPGSSGGLAKNIQYF
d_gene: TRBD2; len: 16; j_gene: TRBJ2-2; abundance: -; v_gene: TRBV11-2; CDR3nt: TGTGCCAGCAGTTTCGCGGGGGGGCCGGGCACCGGGGAGCTGTTTTTT; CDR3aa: CASSFAGGPGTGELFF
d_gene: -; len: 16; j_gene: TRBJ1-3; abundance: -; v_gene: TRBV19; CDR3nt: TGTGCCAGTAGTCTTTTTACCCTGAGCTCTGGAAACACCATATATTTT; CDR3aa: CASSLFTLSSGNTIYF
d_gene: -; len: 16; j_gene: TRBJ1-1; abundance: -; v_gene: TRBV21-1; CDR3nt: TGTGCCAGCAGCGAAGGGACAGGAGATTCCAACACTGAAGCTTTCTTT; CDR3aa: CASSEGTGDSNTEAFF
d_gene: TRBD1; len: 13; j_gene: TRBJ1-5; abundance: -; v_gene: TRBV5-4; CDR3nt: TGTGCCAGCAGCCAGGGGGGTGATCAGCCCCAGCATTTT; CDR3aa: CASSQGGDQPQHF
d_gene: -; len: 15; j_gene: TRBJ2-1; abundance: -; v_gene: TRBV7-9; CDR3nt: TGTGCCAGCAGCTTAGGTAGCGGACGAAGGAATGAGCAGTTCTTC; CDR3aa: CASSLGSGRRNEQFF
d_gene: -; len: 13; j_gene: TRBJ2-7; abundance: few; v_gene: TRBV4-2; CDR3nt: TGTGCCAGCAGCCAAGTGGAAGACAGCGAGCAGTACTTC; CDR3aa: CASSQVEDSEQYF
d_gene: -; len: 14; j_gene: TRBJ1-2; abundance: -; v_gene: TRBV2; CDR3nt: TGTGCCAGCAGTGAAGAGTTAGAGACATATGGCTACACCTTC; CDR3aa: CASSEELETYGYTF
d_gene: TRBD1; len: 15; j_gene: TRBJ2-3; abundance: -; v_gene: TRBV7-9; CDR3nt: TGTGCCAGCAGCTTCGGACAGGGGACAGCAGATACGCAGTATTTT; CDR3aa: CASSFGQGTADTQYF
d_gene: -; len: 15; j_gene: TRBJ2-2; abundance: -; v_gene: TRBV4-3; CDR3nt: TGCGCCAGCAGCCAATTATTGGATGGCACCGGGGAGCTGTTTTTT; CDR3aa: CASSQLLDGTGELFF
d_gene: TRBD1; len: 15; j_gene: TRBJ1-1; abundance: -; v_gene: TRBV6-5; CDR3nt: TGTGCCAGCAGGTCACAGGGGGCCGTGAGCACTGAAGCTTTCTTT; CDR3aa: CASRSQGAVSTEAFF
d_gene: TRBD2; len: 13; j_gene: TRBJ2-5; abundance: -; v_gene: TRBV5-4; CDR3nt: TGTGCCAGCAGCTTAATCGGGGGGGAGGCCCAGTACTTC; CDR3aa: CASSLIGGEAQYF
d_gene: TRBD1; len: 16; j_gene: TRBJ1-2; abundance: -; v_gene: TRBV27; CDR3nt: TGTGCCAGCAGTTTATTACGGGACAGGGGGAACTATGGCTACACCTTC; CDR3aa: CASSLLRDRGNYGYTF
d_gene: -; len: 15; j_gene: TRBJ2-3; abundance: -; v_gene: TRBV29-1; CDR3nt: TGCAGCGTTGAAGATCGAGGCGGGGGCACAGATACGCAGTATTTT; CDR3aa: CSVEDRGGGTDTQYF
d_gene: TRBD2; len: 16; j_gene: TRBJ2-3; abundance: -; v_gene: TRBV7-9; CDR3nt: TGTGCCAGCAGCTTAGGGTCTAGCGGGGGGGCGGATACGCAGTATTTT; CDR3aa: CASSLGSSGGADTQYF
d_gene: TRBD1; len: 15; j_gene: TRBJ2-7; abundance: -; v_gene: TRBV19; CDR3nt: TGTGCCAGTAGACCCGCCGGGACAGGGAATAACGAGCAGTACTTC; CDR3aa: CASRPAGTGNNEQYF
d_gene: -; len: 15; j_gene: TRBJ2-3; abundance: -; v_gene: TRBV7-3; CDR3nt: TGTGCCAGCAGCTTAGCGGGACGGAACACAGATACGCAGTATTTT; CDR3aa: CASSLAGRNTDTQYF
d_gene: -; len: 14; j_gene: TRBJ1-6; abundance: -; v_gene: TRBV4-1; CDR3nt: TGCGCCAGCAGCCAAGGAGATCTTAATTCACCCCTCCACTTT; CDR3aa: CASSQGDLNSPLHF
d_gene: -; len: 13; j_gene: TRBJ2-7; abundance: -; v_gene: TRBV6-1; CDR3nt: TGTGCCAGCAAGGCAGGGGTTGGGTACGAGCAGTACTTC; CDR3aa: CASKAGVGYEQYF
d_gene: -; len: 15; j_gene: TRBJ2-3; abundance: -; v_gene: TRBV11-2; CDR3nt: TGTGCCAGCAGCTTGGGTTTGAGTGACTCAGATACGCAGTATTTT; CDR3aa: CASSLGLSDSDTQYF
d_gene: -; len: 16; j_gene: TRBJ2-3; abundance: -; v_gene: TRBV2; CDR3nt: TGTGCCAGCAGTGAACTCGGCGGGGCAGCCACAGATACGCAGTATTTT; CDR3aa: CASSELGGAATDTQYF
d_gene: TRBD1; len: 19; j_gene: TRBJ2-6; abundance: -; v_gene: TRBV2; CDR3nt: TGTGCCAGCAGTGAAGTAAAACAGGGGGGAATCTCTGGGGCCAACGTCCTGACTTTC; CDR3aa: CASSEVKQGGISGANVLTF
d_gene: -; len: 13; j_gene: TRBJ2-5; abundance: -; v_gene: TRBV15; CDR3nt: TGTGCCACCAGCAGACCTTGGGGGGAAACCCAGTACTTC; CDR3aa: CATSRPWGETQYF
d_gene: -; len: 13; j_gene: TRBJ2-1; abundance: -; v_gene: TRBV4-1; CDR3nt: TGCGCCAGCAGCCAAGATCAAGGCGGTGAGCAGTTCTTC; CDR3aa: CASSQDQGGEQFF
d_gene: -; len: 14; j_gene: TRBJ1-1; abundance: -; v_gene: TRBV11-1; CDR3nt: TGTGCCAGCAGCGGACGACAGGTCAACACTGAAGCTTTCTTT; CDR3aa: CASSGRQVNTEAFF
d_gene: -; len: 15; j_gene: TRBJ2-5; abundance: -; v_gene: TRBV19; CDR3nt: TGTGCCAGTAGTATACGGCGGACCCTCCAAGAGACCCAGTACTTC; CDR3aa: CASSIRRTLQETQYF
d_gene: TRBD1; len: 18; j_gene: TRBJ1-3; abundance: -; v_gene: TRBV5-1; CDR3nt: TGCGCCAGCAGCCCGGGACAGGTGTCGGGGGTTTCTGGAAACACCATATATTTT; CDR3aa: CASSPGQVSGVSGNTIYF
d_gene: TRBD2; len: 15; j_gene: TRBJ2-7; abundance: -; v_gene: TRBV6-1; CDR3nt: TGTGCCACCTCCCTAGAGACTAGCGGACCCTACGAGCAGTACTTC; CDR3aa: CATSLETSGPYEQYF
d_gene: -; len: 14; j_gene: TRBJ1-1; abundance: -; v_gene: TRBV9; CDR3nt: TGTGCCAGCAGAGAATCGGACGGGAACACTGAAGCTTTCTTT; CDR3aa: CASRESDGNTEAFF
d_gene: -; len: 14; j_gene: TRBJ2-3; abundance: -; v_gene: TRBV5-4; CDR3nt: TGTGCCAGCAGCTATCGGGTAGACCTAGATACGCAGTATTTT; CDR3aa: CASSYRVDLDTQYF
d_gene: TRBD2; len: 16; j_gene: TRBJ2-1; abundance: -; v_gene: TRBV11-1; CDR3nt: TGTGCCAGCAGCTCCCGATCTAGCGGGGGTACCGATGAGCAGTTCTTC; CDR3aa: CASSSRSSGGTDEQFF
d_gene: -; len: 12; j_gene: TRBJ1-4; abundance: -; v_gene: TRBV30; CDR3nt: TGTGCCTGGAGTGACATTGACGAAAAACTGTTTTTT; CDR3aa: CAWSDIDEKLFF
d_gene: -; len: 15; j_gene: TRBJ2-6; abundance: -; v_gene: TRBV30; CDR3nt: TGTGCCTGGAGTGTACTAGGGGCTGGGGCCAACGTCCTGACTTTC; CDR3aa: CAWSVLGAGANVLTF
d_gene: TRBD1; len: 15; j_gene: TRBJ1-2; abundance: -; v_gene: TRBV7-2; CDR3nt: TGTGCCAGCAGCTTAGGGGGACAGGGGGCATATGGCTACACCTTC; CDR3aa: CASSLGGQGAYGYTF
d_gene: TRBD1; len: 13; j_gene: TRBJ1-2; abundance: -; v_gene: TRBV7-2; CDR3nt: TGTGCCAGCAGCGTCGACAGGGGGCGCGACTACACCTTC; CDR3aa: CASSVDRGRDYTF
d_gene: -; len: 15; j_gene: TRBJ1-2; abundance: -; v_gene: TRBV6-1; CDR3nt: TGTGCCAGCAGTGAAGCGGGGCAGGTGGGCGATGGCTACACCTTC; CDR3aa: CASSEAGQVGDGYTF
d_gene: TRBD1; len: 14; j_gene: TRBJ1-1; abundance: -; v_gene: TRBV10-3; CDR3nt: TGTGCCATCAGTGAGTGGACAGGGAACACTGAAGCTTTCTTT; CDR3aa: CAISEWTGNTEAFF
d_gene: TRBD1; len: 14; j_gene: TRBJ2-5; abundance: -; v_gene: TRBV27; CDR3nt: TGTGCCAGCAGTTTTTGGGGACAGCAAGAGACCCAGTACTTC; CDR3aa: CASSFWGQQETQYF
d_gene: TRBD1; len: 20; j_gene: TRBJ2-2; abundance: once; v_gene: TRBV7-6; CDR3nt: TGTGCCAGCATTAGCTTACAGGACAGGAATCTTGTGGGGGTCCCCGGGGAGCTGTTTTTT; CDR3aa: CASISLQDRNLVGVPGELFF
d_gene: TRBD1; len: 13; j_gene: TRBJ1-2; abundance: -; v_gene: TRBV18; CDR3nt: TGTGCCAGCTCAATGGACAGGGGGAACGGCTACACCTTC; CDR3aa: CASSMDRGNGYTF